The T cell receptor (beta chain) under discussion was sequenced for a study of cytomegalovirus exposure and HLA in healthy donors. Study-level points and caveats: Serostatus for CMV was the only available immune exposure information. Fewer N-insertions (relative to the roughly 630-donor mean) were reportedly seen in an Asian-associated ancestry cluster in a later analysis.

About this clone: No antigen is known for it.

The PCR ran on 60 Vbeta and 13 Jbeta primers. The protocol was immunoSEQ multiplex PCR, while the TCRdb copy is restricted to in-frame clones and leaves out a portion. This sample contains some 130,000 clones. Deletions cut 10 bases from V and 2 bases from J, with 12 bases between. The CDR3 consists of 14 residues. Looked up from germline, CDR1 is MNHEY and CDR2 is SVGAGI. The sequenced material came from PBMCs. The TCR originated in a woman aged 40 to 50 in good health and CMV-seropositive. The rearrangement joins TRBV6-5 to TRBJ1-6; no reliable D call. CDR3 in amino acids: CATRTRTYNSPLHF. The CDR3 coding sequence is TGTGCCACCAGGACTCGGACCTATAATTCACCCCTCCACTTT.